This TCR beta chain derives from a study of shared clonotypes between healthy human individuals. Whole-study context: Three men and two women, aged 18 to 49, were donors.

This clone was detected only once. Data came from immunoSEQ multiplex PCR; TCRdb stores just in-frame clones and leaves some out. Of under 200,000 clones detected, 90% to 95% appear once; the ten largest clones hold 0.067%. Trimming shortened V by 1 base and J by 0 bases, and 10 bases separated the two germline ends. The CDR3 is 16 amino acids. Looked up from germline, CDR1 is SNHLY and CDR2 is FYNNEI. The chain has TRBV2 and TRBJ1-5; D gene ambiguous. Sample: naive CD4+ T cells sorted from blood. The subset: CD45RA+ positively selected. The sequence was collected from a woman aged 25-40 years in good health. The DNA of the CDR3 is TGTGCCAGCAGTGAAGTCAGGCCAAATAGCAATCAGCCCCAGCATTTT. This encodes CASSEVRPNSNQPQHF.